This T cell receptor (beta chain) came from a study of regulatory T cells in long-lasting Graves disease. For TCR beta, libraries came from iRepertoire HTBI primers and Arm-PCR of CDR3 regions. Each CDR3 protein is one row after TCRdb ran MiXCR on the multiplex PCR reads. The sample includes roughly 430,000 distinct CDR3 sequences, 15% to 20% seen only once; the top ten take about 10%. This clonotype was counted at least ten times. Time point: newly diagnosed GD, antithyroid drugs for less than 3 months. The TCR library was made from RNA extracted from PBMCs. The CDR3 sequence is 12 residues long. Germline V gives CDR1 MNHEY, CDR2 SVGEGT. The V gene lost 6 bases and the J gene lost 4 bases, with 9 bases spanning the gap. These sequences were also reported in another study, on T cells in Graves' hyperthyroidism and ophthalmopathy.

The V and J genes are TRBV6-2 or TRBV6-3 and TRBJ2-5; no firm D call. The sequencing here drew on peripheral blood mononuclear cells (PBMCs), taken at new diagnosis, from a patient treated with antithyroid drugs. This TCR was recovered from a woman in her thirties with Graves disease. The CDR3 protein is CASSRTGETQYF. CDR3 nucleotides: TGTGCCAGCAGCCGGACCGGAGAGACCCAGTACTTC.